This T cell receptor (beta chain) was identified during a study of Ad26.COV2.S vaccination and SARS-CoV-2 variants. Study at large: The study gave Ad26.COV2.S intramuscularly, once or twice 56 days apart.

General study findings and limits: Recipients of vaccine and of placebo showed similar breadth of their non-spike TCR repertoires.

Treatment: over 15 received Ad26.COV2.S at low or high dose, single or two shots; five or six received placebo; per-sample allocation not given. Sampling was done on day 63 after the first vaccine or placebo injection. Comment on this clone: Its antigen is still unknown.

Some clones are missing from TCRdb's copy, which holds only in-frame ones; the method was immunoSEQ multiplex PCR. Of hundreds of thousands of clones in the sample, about 89% were seen once. Sample: peripheral blood, taken in a trial of Ad26.COV2.S vaccine versus placebo. The sequence was collected from a person between 18 and 59 years old who received the Ad26.COV2.S COVID-19 vaccine or a placebo.

Written as DNA, the CDR3 is TGTGCCACCAGTGAGCAGGGCTACGAGCAGTACTTC. It translates to CATSEQGYEQYF. The chain is built from TRBV24-1 and TRBJ2-7; D perhaps matches TRBD1 (5 bases). V was pared by 4 bases and J by 3 bases, with 6 bases between. The CDR3 contains 12 residues. Germline assignment: CDR1 KGHDR and CDR2 SFDVKD.